This TCR beta chain was documented in a study of blood T cells in healthy people across ages. A sample-barcoded 5' primer and a J-beta primer mix were used in a second PCR of roughly 7 to 11 cycles. TCRdb processed the 5' RACE reads anew with MiXCR; each CDR3 protein has one entry. The data contain approximately 800,000 distinct CDR3 sequences, about a quarter of them singletons. Germline lookup yields CDR1 SEHNR and CDR2 FQNEAQ (reference sequence). This CDR3 contains 16 residues. Overall study findings and caveats: CMV infection status of these donors was not known.

As to this clonotype: Its target is not known. A read error may produce the germline difference seen at one junction end.

This sample also appeared in a second study, on T cells of mothers and their children. That work adds: Overlap measured in related mother-child pairs was slightly, non-significantly higher than in unrelated pairs.

This receptor was obtained from a boy aged 5-17 years in good health. The rearrangement links TRBV7-9 to TRBJ1-1; perhaps TRBD1 as D (6 bases). The sequenced sample was blood. CDR3 DNA sequence: TGTGCCAGCCAGCGGGACATTGTCAACGCGAACACTGGAGCTTTCTTT. This translates into CASQRDIVNANTGAFF.